This record covers a single T cell receptor beta chain. Its antigen is currently unknown. The data stem from a study of T cells in Graves' hyperthyroidism and ophthalmopathy. Findings and caveats of the study: The blood repertoire included most of the expanded thyroid clonotypes above 0.001.

Stable Graves' hyperthyroidism denoted no ophthalmopathy progression over 18 months. Aged 18 to 65, the patients had hyperthyroidism that was newly diagnosed and had lasted under 2 months. RNA transcripts were the template for amplifying TCR beta CDR3 regions. During a first-round RT-PCR of the TCR CDR3, the HTBI primer set was used. TCRdb ran MiXCR on the multiplex PCR reads and lists one entry per CDR3 protein. The table records around 440,000 distinct CDR3 sequences, approximately 15% of them present only once. The receptor's source is a woman under 30 with Graves' hyperthyroidism. The sample taken for sequencing was blood.

CDR3 in amino acids: CASSRTVANYGYTF. The CDR3 DNA is TGTGCCAGCAGTCGGACAGTAGCTAACTATGGCTACACCTTC. V usage is TRBV6-2 or TRBV6-3 and J usage is TRBJ1-2; D perhaps matches TRBD1 (6 bases). The CDR3 consists of 14 residues. V was pared by 5 bases and J by 0 bases, with 10 bases between. Per the germline V gene, CDR1 is MNHEY and CDR2 is SVGEGT.